This T cell receptor (beta chain) was profiled in a study of blood T cells in healthy people across ages. The CDR3 totals 18 residues. The V gene end was trimmed by 5 bases and the J gene end by 0 bases; junction bases not matched to a gene: 6. Per the germline V gene, CDR1 is MNHEY and CDR2 is SMNVEV (reference sequence). A second 7 to 11 cycle PCR used barcoded and J-beta primers. Every cDNA was tagged by a template-switch adaptor with 12 random nucleotides. TCRdb used MiXCR to reprocess the 5' RACE reads, holding one entry per CDR3 protein. The data show a few hundred thousand distinct CDR3 sequences, 25% to 35% seen once. This clonotype was observed a few times. What it binds is unknown. General study results and limits: The study found TCR beta diversity correlated strongly with naive T cell percentage. Both higher diversity and more naive CD4+ cells marked long-lived donors when set against aged donors. With donor CMV status unknown, expanded clonotype changes were possibly confounded.

These data are also associated with another study on T cells of mothers and their children.

What was sequenced was blood. The sequence was obtained from a boy between 2 and 10 years old in good health. The chain combines TRBV27 with TRBJ2-6, with 11 bases aligning to TRBD2. The DNA for the CDR3 is TGTGCCAGCAGTCCAGGGACTAGCGGTTTCTCTGGGGCCAACGTCCTGACTTTC. Protein product: CASSPGTSGFSGANVLTF.